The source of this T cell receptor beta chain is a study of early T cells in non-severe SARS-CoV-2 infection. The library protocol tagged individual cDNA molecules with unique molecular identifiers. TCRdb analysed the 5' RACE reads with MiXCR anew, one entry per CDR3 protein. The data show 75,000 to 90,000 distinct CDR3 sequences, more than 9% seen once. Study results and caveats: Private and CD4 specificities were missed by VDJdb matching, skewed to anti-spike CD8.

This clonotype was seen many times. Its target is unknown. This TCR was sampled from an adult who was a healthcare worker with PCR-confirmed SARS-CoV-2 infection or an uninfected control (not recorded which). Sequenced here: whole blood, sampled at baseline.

DNA for the CDR3: TGTGCCAGCAGCGGACAGGGTAACACTGAAGCTTTCTTT. This codes for CASSGQGNTEAFF. The chain is built from TRBV9 and TRBJ1-1, with 7 bases identical to TRBD1. Germline CDR1 reads SGDLS; CDR2 reads YYNGEE. This CDR3 is built from 13 residues. V lost 3 bases to trimming and J lost 2 bases; unmatched junction nucleotides: 1.